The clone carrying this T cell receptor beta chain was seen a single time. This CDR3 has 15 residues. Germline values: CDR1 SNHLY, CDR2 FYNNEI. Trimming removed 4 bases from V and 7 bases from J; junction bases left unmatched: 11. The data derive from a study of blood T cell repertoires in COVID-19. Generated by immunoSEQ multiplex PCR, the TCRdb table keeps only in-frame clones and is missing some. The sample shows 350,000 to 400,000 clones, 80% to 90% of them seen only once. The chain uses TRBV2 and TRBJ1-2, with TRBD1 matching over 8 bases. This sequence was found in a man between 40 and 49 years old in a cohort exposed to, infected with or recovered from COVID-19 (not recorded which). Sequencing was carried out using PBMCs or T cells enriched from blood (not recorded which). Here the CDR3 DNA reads TGTGCCAGCAGTGCTTTAGGGACAGGTCATGGTGGCTACACCTTC. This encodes CASSALGTGHGGYTF.